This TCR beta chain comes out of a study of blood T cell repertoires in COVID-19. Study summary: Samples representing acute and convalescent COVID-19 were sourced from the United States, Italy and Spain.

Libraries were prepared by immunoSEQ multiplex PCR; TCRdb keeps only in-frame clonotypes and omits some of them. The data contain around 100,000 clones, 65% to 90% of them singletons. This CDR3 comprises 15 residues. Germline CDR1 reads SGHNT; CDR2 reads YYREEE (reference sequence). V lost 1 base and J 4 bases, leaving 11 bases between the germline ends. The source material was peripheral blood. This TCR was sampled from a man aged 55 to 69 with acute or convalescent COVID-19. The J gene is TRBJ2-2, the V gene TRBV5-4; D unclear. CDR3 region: CASSLLSSITGELFF. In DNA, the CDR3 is TGTGCCAGCAGCTTGCTCAGTTCCATCACCGGGGAGCTGTTTTTT. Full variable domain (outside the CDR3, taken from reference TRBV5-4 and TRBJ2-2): ETGVTQSPTHLIKTRGQQVTLRCSSQSGHNTVSWYQQALGQGPQFIFQYYREEENGRGNFPPRFSGLQFPNYSSELNVNALELDDSALYLCASSLLSSITGELFFGEGSRLTVL.